Listed below are T cell receptor beta chains from one sample, sequenced in a study of T cells in tumors after PD-1 blockade. Repertoires were generated with immunoSEQ multiplex PCR, while TCRdb's copy carries only in-frame clones and drops some. The sample lists 11,000 to 15,000 clones; less than 75% were seen once. The material sequenced was tumor tissue, taken after anti-PD-1 treatment. The receptors originated from a human donor with cutaneous squamous cell carcinoma. CDR3s include the opening cysteine and the closing phenylalanine or tryptophan. A D gene is named only where the DNA matches it firmly. Clone size is stated in some rows and not others, as once, few, many or a class when expanded.

cdr3_nt,cdr3_aa,v_call,clone_size,j_call,d_call
TGTGCCAGCAGTTTGTACTCCTTGGGGTTGTACAATGAGCAGTTCTTC,CASSLYSLGLYNEQFF,TRBV28,few,TRBJ2-1,.
TGTGCCGCTGGAGCGGGAGTCCCGACTGAGCAGTACTTC,CAAGAGVPTEQYF,TRBV3-1/TRBV3-2,.,TRBJ2-7,TRBD2
TGCGCCAGCAGCCACCGGGGACTGTTCACAGATACGCAGTATTTT,CASSHRGLFTDTQYF,TRBV5-1,.,TRBJ2-3,.
TGTGCCAGCAGTTCCTTAGGCCAGGGGGTTTATGGCTACACCTTC,CASSSLGQGVYGYTF,TRBV6-2/TRBV6-3,.,TRBJ1-2,TRBD1
TGCGCCAGCAGCTTGGAACCACCTTCCTACGAGCAGTACTTC,CASSLEPPSYEQYF,TRBV5-1,.,TRBJ2-7,.
TGTGCCAGCAGATTCCTCCAGACAGGGGGCTCTGAAGCTTTCTTT,CASRFLQTGGSEAFF,TRBV6-5,.,TRBJ1-1,TRBD1
TGTGCCAGCTCACCAGGGCGGCAGGGCGGCCTCGAGCAGTACTTC,CASSPGRQGGLEQYF,TRBV18,.,TRBJ2-7,.
TGTGCCAGCAGCTTTCAAGAGACCCAGTACTTC,CASSFQETQYF,TRBV5-6,.,TRBJ2-5,.
TGTGCCAGCAGCTTCGGGACAGGTGATGGCTACACCTTC,CASSFGTGDGYTF,TRBV25-1,large,TRBJ1-2,TRBD1
TGTGCCAGCAGCTTCGGGCATTCGGGAGGCTACACCTTC,CASSFGHSGGYTF,TRBV11-1,.,TRBJ1-2,.
TGTGCCAGCAGTTTACCGGGTCACTACACAGATACGCAGTATTTT,CASSLPGHYTDTQYF,TRBV28,.,TRBJ2-3,.